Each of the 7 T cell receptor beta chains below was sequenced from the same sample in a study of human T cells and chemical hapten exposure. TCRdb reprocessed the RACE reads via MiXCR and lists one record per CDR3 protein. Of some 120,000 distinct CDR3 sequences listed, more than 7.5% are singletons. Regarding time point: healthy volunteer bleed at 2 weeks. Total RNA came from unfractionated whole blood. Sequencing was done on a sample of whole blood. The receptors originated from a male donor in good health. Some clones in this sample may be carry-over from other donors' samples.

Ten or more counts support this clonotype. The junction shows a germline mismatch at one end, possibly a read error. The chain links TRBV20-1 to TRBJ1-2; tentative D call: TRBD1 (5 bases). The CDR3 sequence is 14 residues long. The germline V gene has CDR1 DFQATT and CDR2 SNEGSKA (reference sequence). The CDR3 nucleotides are TGCAGTGCTAGACCATCAGGGAGTCACTATGGCTACGCCTTC. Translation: CSARPSGSHYGYAF.

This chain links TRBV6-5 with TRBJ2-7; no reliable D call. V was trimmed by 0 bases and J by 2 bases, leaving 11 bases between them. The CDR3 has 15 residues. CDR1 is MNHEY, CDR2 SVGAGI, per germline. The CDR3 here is CASSYSSRTAYEQYF. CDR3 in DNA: TGTGCCAGCAGTTACTCGAGCCGGACCGCCTACGAGCAGTACTTC.

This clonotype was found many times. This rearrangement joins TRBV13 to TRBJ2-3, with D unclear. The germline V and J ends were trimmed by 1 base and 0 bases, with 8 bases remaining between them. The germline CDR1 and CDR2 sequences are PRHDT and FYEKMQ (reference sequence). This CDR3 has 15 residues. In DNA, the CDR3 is TGTGCCAGCAGCTTAGTAAGCACTAGCACAGATACGCAGTATTTT. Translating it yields CASSLVSTSTDTQYF.

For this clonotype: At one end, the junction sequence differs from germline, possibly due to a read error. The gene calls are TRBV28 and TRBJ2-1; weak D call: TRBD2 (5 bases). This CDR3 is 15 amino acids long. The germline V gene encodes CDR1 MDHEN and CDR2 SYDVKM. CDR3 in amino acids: CSSSPRRIWGNEQFF. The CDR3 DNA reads TGTTCCAGCAGTCCAAGGAGGATATGGGGCAATGAGCAGTTCTTC.

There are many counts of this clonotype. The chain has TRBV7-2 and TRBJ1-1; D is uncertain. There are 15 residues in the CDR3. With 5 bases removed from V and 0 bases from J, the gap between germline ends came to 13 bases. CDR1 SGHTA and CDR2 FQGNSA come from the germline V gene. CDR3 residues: CASSPGPSMNTEAFF. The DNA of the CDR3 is TGTGCCAGCAGCCCTGGACCGAGTATGAACACTGAAGCTTTCTTT.

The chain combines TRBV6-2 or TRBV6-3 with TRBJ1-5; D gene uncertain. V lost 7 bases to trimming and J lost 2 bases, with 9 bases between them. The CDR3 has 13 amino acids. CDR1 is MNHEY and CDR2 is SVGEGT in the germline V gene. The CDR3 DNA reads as TGTGCCAGCAACTTTAAGGGCAATCAGCCCCAGCATTTT. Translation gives CASNFKGNQPQHF.

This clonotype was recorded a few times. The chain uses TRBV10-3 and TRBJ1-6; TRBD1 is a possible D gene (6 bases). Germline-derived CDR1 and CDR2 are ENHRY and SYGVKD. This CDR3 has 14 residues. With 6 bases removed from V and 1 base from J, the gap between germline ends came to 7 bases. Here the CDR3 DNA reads TGTGCCATCAGACAGGGATCCTATAATTCACCCCTCCACTTT. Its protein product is CAIRQGSYNSPLHF.